The 8 T cell receptor beta chains reported below all come from one sample, sequenced in a study of T cell responses to AZD1222 COVID-19 vaccine. Some clones are missing from TCRdb's copy, which holds only in-frame ones; the method was immunoSEQ multiplex PCR. This table holds 150,000 to 200,000 clones, 92% found once. Sequences were derived from peripheral blood, sampled 28 days after the second AZD1222 dose. The receptor source for this set is an adult who received the AZD1222 COVID-19 vaccine.

J is TRBJ2-3 and V is TRBV7-3; the D is unclear. CDR3 length: 12 amino acids. Trimming removed 4 bases from V and 4 bases from J, with 6 bases in between. From germline, CDR1 is SGHTA and CDR2 FQGTGA. This CDR3 reads CASSWVPDTQYF. In nucleotides, the CDR3 is TGTGCCAGCAGCTGGGTCCCAGATACGCAGTATTTT.

This chain joins TRBV4-3 and TRBJ2-1; D is undetermined. Trimming took 0 bases from V and 7 from J, leaving 13 bases between them. In germline, CDR1 is LGHNA, CDR2 YSLEER. The CDR3 has 15 residues. CDR3 nucleotide sequence: TGCGCCAGCAGCCAAGACAGGTCCGAGCTAAATGAGCAGTTCTTC. Its translation: CASSQDRSELNEQFF.

This chain joins TRBV9 and TRBJ1-6; 7 positions match TRBD1. V trimming: 4 bases; J trimming: 7 bases; junction bases outside the gene matches: 2. Germline V CDR1 and CDR2: SGDLS, YYNGEE. The CDR3 spans 13 residues. The CDR3 DNA sequence: TGTGCCAGCAGCCCAGGGGGGAATTCACCCCTCCACTTT. As protein: CASSPGGNSPLHF.

The chain is built from TRBV9 and TRBJ2-3; D gene ambiguous. The CDR3 is made up of 14 amino acids. CDR1 is SGDLS and CDR2 is YYNGEE in the germline V gene. V gave up 0 bases and J gave up 3 bases, with 8 bases separating them. DNA of the CDR3: TGTGCCAGCAGCGTAGGGGCCTTGACAGATACGCAGTATTTT. Translating it yields CASSVGALTDTQYF.

This chain uses TRBV30 with TRBJ1-1, with no clear D. Germline values: CDR1 GTSNPN, CDR2 SVGIG (reference sequence). V was trimmed by 6 bases and J by 4 bases, leaving 15 bases between them. CDR3 length equals 13 residues. Written as DNA, the CDR3 is TGTGCCTGTCAGAGGGAAGTGGGCACTGAAGCTTTCTTT. Its protein is CACQREVGTEAFF. Using reference TRBV30 and TRBJ1-1 for the parts outside the CDR3, the full variable domain is SQTIHQWPATLVQPVGSPLSLECTVEGTSNPNLYWYRQAAGRGLQLLFYSVGIGQISSEVPQNLSASRPQDRQFILSSKKLLLSDSGFYLCACQREVGTEAFFGQGTRLTVV.

This chain connects TRBV25-1 to TRBJ1-2; D might be TRBD1 (6 bases). CDR3 size: 17 residues. Germline V gene lookup returns CDR1 MGHDK and CDR2 SYGVNS. The ends were cut back, 6 bases at V and 4 bases at J, with 24 bases in the middle. The CDR3: CASRGWAEGVPVYGYTF. DNA of the CDR3: TGTGCCAGCAGAGGTTGGGCAGAGGGGGTCCCGGTCTATGGCTACACCTTC.

This chain links TRBV6-5 with TRBJ1-6; weak D call: TRBD1 (5 bases). Germline loops: CDR1 MNHEY, CDR2 SVGAGI. V lost 6 bases and J 11 bases, leaving 17 bases between the germline ends. The CDR3 runs 14 residues. The CDR3 region is CASRGGAGSTPLHF. DNA for the CDR3: TGTGCCAGCAGGGGGGGAGCAGGGTCGACACCCCTCCACTTT.

The V and J genes are TRBV19 and TRBJ1-1; a weak D match, TRBD1 (5 bases). This CDR3 has 16 residues. The V gene's germline CDR1 is LNHDA and CDR2 SQIVND (reference sequence). V dropped 7 bases and J dropped 5 bases, with 23 bases sitting between them. In DNA form, the CDR3 reads TGTGCCAGTAAGGCCCGGGGGGAGAGAGTTAGGACTGAAGCTTTCTTT. It translates to CASKARGERVRTEAFF. Combining the CDR3 with reference TRBV19 and TRBJ1-1 gives the whole variable domain DGGITQSPKYLFRKEGQNVTLSCEQNLNHDAMYWYRQDPGQGLRLIYYSQIVNDFQKGDIAEGYSVSREKKESFPLTVTSAQKNPTAFYLCASKARGERVRTEAFFGQGTRLTVV.